Following are 25 T cell receptor beta chains from one sample sequenced in a study of cytomegalovirus exposure and HLA in healthy donors. Both 60 Vbeta primers and 13 Jbeta primers went into the PCR. TCRdb keeps only in-frame clones here, not all; method: immunoSEQ multiplex PCR. The table includes 130,000 to 150,000 clones, roughly 76% detected once. Specimen: PBMCs. These TCRs come from a woman aged 25 to 39 in good health and CMV-seronegative.

In DNA form, the CDR3 reads TGTGCCTGGAATGGCGGCTTCTACGAGCAGTACTTC. The encoded protein is CAWNGGFYEQYF. The chain uses TRBV30 and TRBJ2-7; D is uncertain. Germline assignment: CDR1 GTSNPN and CDR2 SVGIG (reference sequence). This CDR3 has 12 amino acids. V was cut by 4 bases and J by 3 bases, with 10 bases left in between.

The chain couples TRBV7-8 to TRBJ1-4; TRBD1 agrees at 7 bases. CDR1 SGHVS and CDR2 FQNEAQ come from the germline V gene. V was pared by 0 bases and J by 0 bases, with 16 bases of the junction left unmatched. This CDR3 is built from 21 residues. The CDR3 coding sequence is TGTGCCAGCAGCTTAGCGACCGACTTTCGGGCAGGGACAGCAACTAATGAAAAACTGTTTTTT. Translation gives CASSLATDFRAGTATNEKLFF.

As DNA, the CDR3 is TGTGCCAGCAGCTCCGACAGGAATCAGCCCCAGCATTTT. Translating gives CASSSDRNQPQHF. The rearrangement joins TRBV7-9 to TRBJ1-5, with D perhaps matching TRBD1 (6 bases). The CDR3 contains 13 residues. Looked up from germline, CDR1 is SEHNR and CDR2 is FQNEAQ (reference sequence). Deletions cut 4 bases from V and 4 bases from J, with 8 bases between.

The chain carries TRBV18 and TRBJ2-3, with 8 bases aligning to TRBD1. V lost 6 bases, J lost 2 bases, and 7 bases stayed unmatched. The CDR3 covers 15 residues. Germline V gene data show CDR1 as KGHSH and CDR2 as LQKENI. In DNA form, the CDR3 reads TGTGCCAGCTCCCTGGGACAGGTGGCCACAGATACGCAGTATTTT. This encodes CASSLGQVATDTQYF.

The V call is TRBV27, the J call TRBJ1-1; 10 bases are shared with TRBD1. The CDR3 loop spans 13 amino acids. V lost 5 bases to trimming and J lost 7 bases; unmatched junction nucleotides: 4. Germline loops: CDR1 MNHEY, CDR2 SMNVEV (reference sequence). The DNA for the CDR3 is TGTGCCAGCAGTGCGGGGACAGGGGTTGAAGCTTTCTTT. This sequence encodes CASSAGTGVEAFF.

This clone was counted a few times. This chain's CDR3 is CASSYLQGPPYEQYF. In DNA, the CDR3 is TGTGCCAGCAGTTACCTACAGGGGCCCCCCTACGAGCAGTACTTC. This chain connects TRBV6-5 to TRBJ2-7, with 7 bases aligning to TRBD1. This CDR3 is built from 15 residues. CDR1 MNHEY and CDR2 SVGAGI come from the germline V gene. V lost 2 bases, J lost 2 bases, and 6 bases stayed unmatched.

This clone has only one observation. The V and J genes are TRBV5-4 and TRBJ2-1; D might be TRBD1 (6 bases). CDR3 length equals 13 residues. Germline loops: CDR1 SGHNT, CDR2 YYREEE (reference sequence). Trimming cost V 0 bases and J 15 bases, with 16 bases left between them. The CDR3 bases are TGTGCCAGCAGCTTGGACGACGGGACACTTCCGTTCTTC. The encoded protein is CASSLDDGTLPFF.

The V call is TRBV11-2, the J call TRBJ2-7; D remains unclear. The V gene lost 4 bases and the J gene lost 0 bases, with 7 bases spanning the gap. The CDR3 has 13 amino acids. Germline V gives CDR1 SGHAT, CDR2 FQNNGV. This CDR3 is CASSWAGSYEQYF. The CDR3 nucleotides read TGTGCCAGCAGCTGGGCCGGCTCCTACGAGCAGTACTTC.

The CDR3 sequence: CASSLVSRAGNTIYF. In DNA, the CDR3 is TGTGCCAGCAGCTTAGTAAGCCGTGCAGGAAACACCATATATTTT. V is TRBV7-9 and J is TRBJ1-3; D gene unclear. CDR1 is SEHNR, CDR2 FQNEAQ, per germline (reference sequence). Deletions cut 1 base from V and 4 bases from J, with 11 bases between. The CDR3 extends over 15 amino acids.

Written as DNA, the CDR3 is TGTGCCAGCAGACCCAGGGGGCGCGGGCTATATAATTCACCCCTCCACTTT. Translation gives CASRPRGRGLYNSPLHF. The J gene is TRBJ1-6, the V gene TRBV2; 8 positions agree with TRBD1. Trimming took 6 bases from V and 4 from J; bases not matched to a gene: 11. The germline CDR1 and CDR2 sequences are SNHLY and FYNNEI. The CDR3 spans 17 residues.

This sequence joins TRBV7-3 and TRBJ2-1, with D possibly being TRBD1 (6 bases). The V and J ends lost 5 bases and 0 bases respectively, with 14 bases between them. Germline CDR1 and CDR2: SGHTA and FQGTGA. CDR3 size: 16 residues. The CDR3 protein is CASSPQGTYSYNEQFF. CDR3 nucleotide sequence: TGTGCCAGCAGCCCGCAGGGGACATACTCCTACAATGAGCAGTTCTTC.

The chain links TRBV7-2 to TRBJ1-1, with TRBD1 matching over 7 bases. The CDR3 sequence is 14 residues long. CDR1 is SGHTA and CDR2 is FQGNSA in the germline V gene. V lost 1 base, J lost 4 bases, and 3 bases stayed unmatched. CDR3 nucleotides: TGTGCCAGCAGCTTAGACCCAGGGGGCACTGAAGCTTTCTTT. This sequence encodes CASSLDPGGTEAFF.

This rearrangement joins TRBV30 to TRBJ2-7; tentative D call: TRBD1 (5 bases). CDR3 length: 14 residues. V was clipped by 4 bases and J by 0 bases, with 13 bases between them. The germline V gene has CDR1 GTSNPN and CDR2 SVGIG (reference sequence). This CDR3 reads CAWNRQSHSYEQYF. CDR3 DNA: TGTGCCTGGAATCGACAGTCCCACTCCTACGAGCAGTACTTC. The full variable domain, rest sourced from reference TRBV30 and TRBJ2-7, is SQTIHQWPATLVQPVGSPLSLECTVEGTSNPNLYWYRQAAGRGLQLLFYSVGIGQISSEVPQNLSASRPQDRQFILSSKKLLLSDSGFYLCAWNRQSHSYEQYFGPGTRLTVT.

This sequence joins TRBV7-9 and TRBJ2-2; the match to TRBD2 covers 11 bases. Germline values: CDR1 SEHNR, CDR2 FQNEAQ (reference sequence). V gave up 1 base and J gave up 4 bases; unmatched junction bases: 11. The CDR3 has 19 residues. The chain's CDR3 is CASSLELPLAGGPTGELFF. In DNA, the CDR3 is TGTGCCAGCAGCTTAGAGCTCCCTTTAGCGGGAGGGCCCACCGGGGAGCTGTTTTTT.

The chain couples TRBV7-3 to TRBJ1-6; no definite D call. Germline V gene sequence: CDR1 SGHTA, CDR2 FQGTGA. V lost 2 bases to trimming and J lost 6 bases, with 11 bases between them. The CDR3 covers 15 residues. DNA for the CDR3: TGTGCCAGCAGCTTACAGGCGGGCGGTAATTCACCCCTCCACTTT. It is translated as CASSLQAGGNSPLHF.

This rearrangement joins TRBV4-1 to TRBJ1-5, with 10 nucleotides matching TRBD1. There are 16 residues in the CDR3. Germline CDR1 is MGHRA and CDR2 is YSYEKL. The V gene end was trimmed by 1 base and the J gene end by 1 base; junction bases not matched to a gene: 1. The CDR3 nucleotides read TGCGCCAGCAGCCAAGGACAGGGGGCCAGCAATCAGCCCCAGCATTTT. It yields the protein CASSQGQGASNQPQHF.

The CDR3, as DNA: TGTGCCAGCAGTGTCGGACTAGCGGGAGGCAATGAGCAGTTCTTC. It translates to CASSVGLAGGNEQFF. The V and J genes are TRBV6-1 and TRBJ2-1, with 14 bases identical to TRBD2. CDR1 MNHNS and CDR2 SASEGT come from the germline V gene. V dropped 4 bases and J dropped 6; count of bases not matched to a gene: 2. The CDR3 runs to 15 residues.

J is TRBJ1-1 and V is TRBV10-3; tentatively, D is TRBD1 (5 bases). Per the germline V gene, CDR1 is ENHRY and CDR2 is SYGVKD. Trimming removed 6 bases at V and 5 bases at J, with 16 bases between. The CDR3 is 14 residues long. In DNA, the CDR3 is TGTGCCATCAGCGCCAACTTGGGGGGGACTGAAGCTTTCTTT. Residues: CAISANLGGTEAFF.

This clone was recorded only once. This chain uses TRBV19 with TRBJ2-7; the match to TRBD2 covers 8 bases. The CDR3 is 16 residues long. The junction had 5 bases not matched to a gene; V was cut back by 1 base and J by 0 bases. The germline gives CDR1 LNHDA, CDR2 SQIVND (reference sequence). The CDR3 protein is CASSIGSGRPSYEQYF. DNA for the CDR3: TGTGCCAGTAGTATAGGAAGCGGGAGACCCTCCTACGAGCAGTACTTC.

The rearrangement uses TRBV11-2 and TRBJ2-3; perhaps TRBD1 as D (5 bases). Germline V CDR1 and CDR2: SGHAT, FQNNGV. The CDR3 length is 16 residues. Trimming stripped 1 base from V and 2 bases from J, with 13 bases between. The CDR3 DNA follows: TGTGCCAGCAGCTTAGGGGCAGGGCTCCTCACAGATACGCAGTATTTT. This codes for CASSLGAGLLTDTQYF.

This chain uses TRBV7-9 with TRBJ2-1; 8 bases are a match to TRBD2. The V and J ends lost 2 bases and 0 bases, in that order; junction bases with no gene match: 0. Germline V gene lookup returns CDR1 SEHNR and CDR2 FQNEAQ (reference sequence). This CDR3 contains 15 residues. The CDR3, as DNA: TGTGCCAGCAGCTTACTAGCGGGCTCCTACAATGAGCAGTTCTTC. It codes for CASSLLAGSYNEQFF.

V gene TRBV11-2 combines with J gene TRBJ1-1, with 8 bases matching TRBD1. V shed 3 bases, J shed 11 bases, and the junction held 5 bases outside the gene matches. CDR1 is SGHAT and CDR2 is FQNNGV in the germline V gene. The CDR3 length is 12 residues. CDR3 residues: CASSLRDRRAFF. In DNA form, the CDR3 reads TGTGCCAGCAGCTTGAGGGACAGGCGGGCTTTCTTT.

The gene calls are TRBV7-2 and TRBJ1-1; the match to TRBD1 covers 7 bases. This CDR3 is built from 15 residues. With V trimmed by 2 bases and J by 0 bases, 3 bases remained unmatched. CDR1 is SGHTA and CDR2 is FQGNSA in the germline V gene. CDR3 amino acids: CASSLRTGMNTEAFF. CDR3 nucleotides: TGTGCCAGCAGCTTAAGGACAGGCATGAACACTGAAGCTTTCTTT.

The rearrangement uses TRBV6-4 and TRBJ1-2; TRBD1 agrees at 8 bases. Germline CDR1 is MRHNA and CDR2 is SNTAGT. J lost 8 bases, V lost 11 bases, and 16 bases had no gene match. The CDR3 extends over 14 amino acids. This CDR3 is CAAYDPGQGGGYTF. In nucleotides, the CDR3 is TGTGCCGCCTATGACCCAGGACAGGGAGGAGGCTACACCTTC.

This clone was recorded only once. The chain is built from TRBV27 and TRBJ2-5; 14 nucleotides align to TRBD2. The V and J ends lost 9 bases and 2 bases, in that order; junction bases with no gene match: 14. The CDR3 is made up of 18 amino acids. The germline V gene has CDR1 MNHEY and CDR2 SMNVEV (reference sequence). CDR3: CASSLRLAGGPSQETQYF. CDR3 coding DNA: TGTGCCAGTTCCCTGAGACTAGCGGGAGGGCCCTCTCAAGAGACCCAGTACTTC.